A single sample is the source of the 18 T cell receptor beta chains below, sequenced in a study of blood T cell dynamics during melanoma immunotherapy. Sample time point: pre-treatment baseline. The protocol was immunoSEQ multiplex PCR, while the TCRdb copy is restricted to in-frame clones and leaves out a portion. The sample shows around 14,000 clones, approximately 81% of them seen only once. The material sequenced was blood, taken from a patient treated with checkpoint blockade. The receptors shown here come from a human donor with melanoma.

The chain is built from TRBV28 and TRBJ2-1; 8 bases line up with TRBD2. Trimming at V came to 1 base and at J to 6 bases, leaving 8 bases not matched to a gene. The CDR3 loop spans 16 amino acids. Per the germline V gene, CDR1 is MDHEN and CDR2 is SYDVKM. The CDR3 protein is CASSLLWRGVVNEQFF. Here the CDR3 DNA reads TGTGCCAGCAGTTTATTGTGGCGGGGGGTGGTCAATGAGCAGTTCTTC.

The rearrangement uses TRBV18 and TRBJ1-3; 8 bases are a match to TRBD1. This CDR3 spans 17 amino acids. The ends lost 2 bases at V and 0 bases at J; junction bases unmatched: 6. Per the germline V gene, CDR1 is KGHSH and CDR2 is LQKENI. CDR3 amino acids: CASSPEGQAISGNTIYF. Here the CDR3 DNA reads TGTGCCAGCTCACCAGAGGGACAGGCAATCTCTGGAAACACCATATATTTT.

This sequence joins TRBV11-2 and TRBJ1-3; D call uncertain. V was pared by 1 base and J by 0 bases, with 4 bases between. The CDR3 contains 14 residues. Germline CDR1 reads SGHAT; CDR2 reads FQNNGV. This chain's CDR3 is CASSLGLSGNTIYF. The CDR3 DNA follows: TGTGCCAGCAGCTTAGGGCTCTCTGGAAACACCATATATTTT.

Notes on this clone: A read error may produce the germline difference seen at one junction end. The J gene is TRBJ2-1, the V gene TRBV2, with TRBD1 as a possible D gene (5 bases). The CDR3 has 12 residues. Germline loops: CDR1 SNHLY, CDR2 FYNNEI. Written as DNA, the CDR3 is TGTGCCAGCAGTGAATATAGTATGGTGGGGCTCTTC. Protein product: CASSEYSMVGLF.

J is TRBJ2-5 and V is TRBV7-7; 8 nucleotides agree with TRBD1. Trimming at V came to 5 bases and at J to 3 bases, leaving 8 bases not matched to a gene. CDR1 SSHAT and CDR2 FNYEAQ come from the germline V gene (reference sequence). This CDR3 has 15 residues. The CDR3 region is CASSPTRTGKETQYF. The DNA for the CDR3 is TGTGCCAGCAGCCCCACAAGGACAGGGAAAGAGACCCAGTACTTC.

The chain employs TRBV28 and TRBJ2-3; 7 bases are shared with TRBD2. The CDR3 runs 16 residues. With 1 base clipped from V and 2 bases from J, the junction kept 6 bases outside the gene matches. Germline assignment: CDR1 MDHEN and CDR2 SYDVKM. CDR3: CASSLSSRDYTDTQYF. The DNA of the CDR3 is TGTGCCAGCAGTTTATCCAGCCGGGACTACACAGATACGCAGTATTTT.

The V gene is TRBV7-9, the J gene TRBJ1-3; D is perhaps TRBD1 (6 bases). Germline V gene sequence: CDR1 SEHNR, CDR2 FQNEAQ (reference sequence). The CDR3 is made up of 16 amino acids. V was trimmed by 5 bases and J by 0 bases, leaving 14 bases between them. Here the CDR3 DNA reads TGTGCCAGCAGCATCGCCGGACAGTACTCTGGAAACACCATATATTTT. Residues: CASSIAGQYSGNTIYF.

The rearrangement joins TRBV7-3 to TRBJ2-1, with D possibly being TRBD2 (6 bases). Germline V gene lookup returns CDR1 SGHTA and CDR2 FQGTGA. With 8 bases removed from V and 8 bases from J, the gap between germline ends came to 16 bases. The CDR3 runs to 13 residues. The CDR3 coding sequence is TGTGCCAGCTCAGTGGGGTCTAGCGATGAGCAGTTCTTC. Its translation: CASSVGSSDEQFF.

This clone was recorded once. The chain joins TRBV7-9 to TRBJ1-6; D gene uncertain. V dropped 3 bases and J dropped 7 bases, with 10 bases sitting between them. Germline V lookup: CDR1 SEHNR, CDR2 FQNEAQ (reference sequence). CDR3 length: 14 amino acids. The CDR3, as DNA: TGTGCCAGCAGCTTTCCCATGGCGAATTCACCCCTCCACTTT. This sequence encodes CASSFPMANSPLHF.

V usage is TRBV10-1 and J usage is TRBJ2-1; 8 bases are a match to TRBD1. V shed 7 bases and J 8 bases; nucleotides not matched to a gene: 10. The CDR3 spans 14 residues. CDR1 WNHNN and CDR2 SYGVQD come from the germline V gene (reference sequence). For the CDR3, the DNA is TGCGCCAGCAAAGGACAGGGTTCCGTGGATGAGCAGTTCTTC. It translates to CASKGQGSVDEQFF.

The chain uses TRBV5-1 and TRBJ1-4; no firm D call. In germline, CDR1 is SGHRS, CDR2 YFSETQ. The CDR3 has 17 residues. Trimming took 1 base from V and 2 from J, leaving 15 bases between them. The CDR3 spells CASSLSPFAQTNEKLFF. As DNA, the CDR3 is TGCGCCAGCAGCTTGTCTCCATTCGCACAGACTAATGAAAAACTGTTTTTT.

The chain is built from TRBV2 and TRBJ1-1; D not certain. The CDR3 covers 13 residues. The germline CDR1 and CDR2 sequences are SNHLY and FYNNEI. The V end lost 2 bases, the J end lost 3 bases, and 7 bases lay between the germline ends. The CDR3 reads CASSEKVYTEAFF. The CDR3 nucleotides read TGTGCCAGCAGTGAAAAAGTTTACACTGAAGCTTTCTTT. The whole variable domain, remainder taken from reference TRBV2 and TRBJ1-1, is EPEVTQTPSHQVTQMGQEVILRCVPISNHLYFYWYRQILGQKVEFLVSFYNNEISEKSEIFDDQFSVERPDGSNFTLKIRSTKLEDSAMYFCASSEKVYTEAFFGQGTRLTVV.

The chain has TRBV4-1 and TRBJ1-4; TRBD1 matches at 7 bases. The V gene's germline CDR1 is MGHRA and CDR2 YSYEKL. The CDR3 sequence is 18 residues long. The J segment lost 3 bases and the V segment lost 6 bases, leaving 16 bases of the junction unmatched. CDR3 sequence: CASSPSGQGVRANEKLFF. The CDR3 DNA reads TGCGCCAGCAGTCCCTCGGGGCAGGGGGTAAGGGCTAATGAAAAACTGTTTTTT.

The chain joins TRBV5-1 to TRBJ2-5, with D perhaps assigned TRBD1 or TRBD2 (5 bases each). Germline V gene data show CDR1 as SGHRS and CDR2 as YFSETQ. The CDR3 runs 14 residues. V was trimmed by 4 bases and J by 3 bases, leaving 13 bases between them. The DNA for the CDR3 is TGCGCCAGCAGCCCGGGACGGAAAAAAGAGACCCAGTACTTC. This translates into CASSPGRKKETQYF.

The chain has TRBV11-2 and TRBJ2-3; 8 nucleotides agree with TRBD2. Germline V gene sequence: CDR1 SGHAT, CDR2 FQNNGV. V gave up 1 base and J gave up 1 base; unmatched junction bases: 4. The CDR3 totals 16 residues. The CDR3 DNA reads TGTGCCAGCAGCTTAGCGGGGGGGGTCGGCACAGATACGCAGTATTTT. Its protein product is CASSLAGGVGTDTQYF.

The chain links TRBV27 to TRBJ2-7, with TRBD1 as a possible D gene (6 bases). This CDR3 has 14 amino acids. Trimming removed 5 bases from V and 1 base from J, with 12 bases in between. Germline CDR1 MNHEY, CDR2 SMNVEV (reference sequence). CDR3 loop: CASSLLTGSYEQYF. The DNA of the CDR3 is TGTGCCAGCAGTCTCTTGACAGGATCCTACGAGCAGTACTTC.

The chain carries TRBV6-1 and TRBJ1-3; D is unclear. Trimming removed 6 bases from V and 1 base from J, with 4 bases in between. This CDR3 spans 12 amino acids. The V gene's germline CDR1 is MNHNS and CDR2 SASEGT. The CDR3 region has the DNA TGTGCCAGCAGCCGATCTGGAAACACCATATATTTT. Translating it yields CASSRSGNTIYF.

The chain combines TRBV6-1 with TRBJ1-5; perhaps TRBD1 as D (6 bases). The CDR3 loop spans 14 amino acids. The ends were cut back, 2 bases at V and 8 bases at J, with 13 bases in the middle. The germline CDR1 and CDR2 sequences are MNHNS and SASEGT. The CDR3 reads CASSELGGRKPQHF. Here the CDR3 DNA reads TGTGCCAGCAGTGAACTAGGGGGGCGGAAGCCCCAGCATTTT.